The TCR beta chain under discussion was sequenced for a study of blood T cell repertoires in COVID-19. About the research overall: Acute-phase and convalescent COVID-19 samples originated in the United States, Italy and Spain. Sources were T cells, B-cell-depleted T cells, or PBMCs; the material itself was cDNA or gDNA.

Looked up from germline, CDR1 is LNHDA and CDR2 is SQIVND (reference sequence). The CDR3 consists of 11 residues. V shed 5 bases and J shed 8 bases, with 7 bases lying between them. Original processing methods: It was from reference gene primer amplification that nucleated cell counts were estimated. The table came from immunoSEQ multiplex PCR; TCRdb's copy has only in-frame clones and leaves some out. V and J calls and clone size are those listed in that table; D and trimming were worked out from the DNA. The table lists approximately 74,000 clones, approximately 85% of them singletons. J is TRBJ2-4 and V is TRBV19, with D maybe TRBD1 (5 bases). The sequenced sample was peripheral blood. The sequence was obtained from a man aged 65 to 85 with acute or convalescent COVID-19. In nucleotides, the CDR3 is TGTGCCAGTAGTGCCAGGGACATTCAGTACTTC. This translates into CASSARDIQYF. Using reference TRBV19 and TRBJ2-4 for the parts outside the CDR3, the full variable domain is DGGITQSPKYLFRKEGQNVTLSCEQNLNHDAMYWYRQDPGQGLRLIYYSQIVNDFQKGDIAEGYSVSREKKESFPLTVTSAQKNPTAFYLCASSARDIQYFGAGTRLSVL.